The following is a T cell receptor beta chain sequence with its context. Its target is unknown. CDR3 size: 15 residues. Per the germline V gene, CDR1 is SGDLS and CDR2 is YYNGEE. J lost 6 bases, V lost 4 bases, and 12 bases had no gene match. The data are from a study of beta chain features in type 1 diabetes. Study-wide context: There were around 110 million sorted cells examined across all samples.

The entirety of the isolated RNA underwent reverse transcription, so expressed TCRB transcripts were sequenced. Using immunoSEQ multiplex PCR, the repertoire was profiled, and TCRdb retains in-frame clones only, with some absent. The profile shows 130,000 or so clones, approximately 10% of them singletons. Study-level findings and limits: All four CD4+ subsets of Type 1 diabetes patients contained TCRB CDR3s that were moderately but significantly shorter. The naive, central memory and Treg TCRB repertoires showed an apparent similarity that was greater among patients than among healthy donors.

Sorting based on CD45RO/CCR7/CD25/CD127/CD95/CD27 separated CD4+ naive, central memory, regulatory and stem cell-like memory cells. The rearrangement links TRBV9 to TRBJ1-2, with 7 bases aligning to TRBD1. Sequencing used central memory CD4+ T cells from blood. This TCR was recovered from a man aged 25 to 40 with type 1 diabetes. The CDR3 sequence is CASSLRQGRGDGYTF. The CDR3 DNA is TGTGCCAGCAGCTTAAGACAGGGACGGGGAGATGGCTACACCTTC. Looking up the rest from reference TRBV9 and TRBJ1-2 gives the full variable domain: DSGVTQTPKHLITATGQRVTLRCSPRSGDLSVYWYQQSLDQGLQFLIQYYNGEERAKGNILERFSAQQFPDLHSELNLSSLELGDSALYFCASSLRQGRGDGYTFGSGTRLTVV.